This is a list of T cell receptor beta chains from one sample in a study of Ad26.COV2.S vaccination and SARS-CoV-2 variants. The table came from immunoSEQ multiplex PCR; TCRdb's copy has only in-frame clones and leaves some out. The sample includes under 500,000 clones, over 80% seen only once; the top ten take approximately 1.7%. Source: peripheral blood, taken in a trial of Ad26.COV2.S vaccine versus placebo. These receptors were collected from a person between 18 and 65 years old who received the Ad26.COV2.S COVID-19 vaccine or a placebo. Both conserved end residues are part of each CDR3. Each record gives: D gene, J gene, clone size, V gene, CDR3 protein, CDR3 DNA. The D gene is left open where the match is weak. Not all rows give a size; the values are once, few, many and, for expanded clones, a class.

D gene: -; J gene: TRBJ1-2; clone size: many; V gene: TRBV19; CDR3 protein: CASSRTTASGNGYTF; CDR3 DNA: TGTGCCAGCAGTAGAACGACTGCCTCGGGGAACGGCTACACCTTC
D gene: TRBD1; J gene: TRBJ1-5; clone size: -; V gene: TRBV15; CDR3 protein: CATTEQGASNQPQHF; CDR3 DNA: TGTGCCACCACCGAACAGGGGGCAAGCAATCAGCCCCAGCATTTT
D gene: -; J gene: TRBJ2-7; clone size: -; V gene: TRBV27; CDR3 protein: CASSLCGLVDTPGTYEQYF; CDR3 DNA: TGTGCCAGCAGTTTATGCGGTTTGGTGGACACGCCGGGGACTTACGAGCAGTACTTC
D gene: -; J gene: TRBJ1-1; clone size: -; V gene: TRBV29-1; CDR3 protein: CSSRALNTEAFF; CDR3 DNA: TGCAGCTCCCGCGCATTGAACACTGAAGCTTTCTTT
D gene: -; J gene: TRBJ2-5; clone size: -; V gene: TRBV15; CDR3 protein: CATSRGDRGETQYF; CDR3 DNA: TGTGCCACCAGCAGGGGTGACCGAGGGGAGACCCAGTACTTC
D gene: TRBD2; J gene: TRBJ2-2; clone size: -; V gene: TRBV2; CDR3 protein: CASRPGLAGFGELFF; CDR3 DNA: TGTGCCAGCAGACCGGGACTAGCGGGGTTCGGGGAGCTGTTTTTT
D gene: -; J gene: TRBJ1-5; clone size: -; V gene: TRBV9; CDR3 protein: CASSTAYSNQPQHF; CDR3 DNA: TGTGCCAGCAGCACAGCCTATAGCAATCAGCCCCAGCATTTT
D gene: -; J gene: TRBJ2-7; clone size: -; V gene: TRBV18; CDR3 protein: CASSLDRGGLSYEQYF; CDR3 DNA: TGTGCCAGCTCCCTAGACAGGGGAGGGCTCTCCTACGAGCAGTACTTC
D gene: TRBD2; J gene: TRBJ2-3; clone size: -; V gene: TRBV7-6; CDR3 protein: CASSIRTSGGTFTDTQYF; CDR3 DNA: TGTGCCAGCAGCATCCGGACTAGCGGGGGGACGTTCACAGATACGCAGTATTTT
D gene: TRBD2; J gene: TRBJ2-1; clone size: -; V gene: TRBV6-4; CDR3 protein: CASSDSRTSGGPSSYNEQFF; CDR3 DNA: TGTGCCAGCAGTGACTCTCGGACTAGCGGGGGGCCGAGCTCCTACAATGAGCAGTTCTTC
D gene: -; J gene: TRBJ2-1; clone size: -; V gene: TRBV6-1; CDR3 protein: CASSESPNAYNEQFF; CDR3 DNA: TGTGCCAGCAGTGAGTCCCCCAACGCCTACAATGAGCAGTTCTTC
D gene: -; J gene: TRBJ1-1; clone size: -; V gene: TRBV4-1; CDR3 protein: CASSQGVSPEAFF; CDR3 DNA: TGCGCCAGCAGCCAGGGGGTCTCCCCTGAAGCTTTCTTT
D gene: -; J gene: TRBJ1-2; clone size: -; V gene: TRBV6-2/TRBV6-3; CDR3 protein: CASSYSIFRTDYGYTF; CDR3 DNA: TGTGCCAGCAGTTACTCGATTTTTCGGACGGATTATGGCTACACCTTC
D gene: TRBD2; J gene: TRBJ2-1; clone size: -; V gene: TRBV5-1; CDR3 protein: CASSPGGARNNEQFF; CDR3 DNA: TGCGCCAGCAGCCCCGGGGGGGCCAGGAACAATGAGCAGTTCTTC